This T cell receptor (beta chain) was found in a study of CD8 T cells in ankylosing spondylitis. V shed 6 bases and J 8 bases; nucleotides not matched to a gene: 6. CDR1 is SEHNR, CDR2 FQNEAQ, per germline (reference sequence). The CDR3 is made up of 14 amino acids. The sample holds many counts of this clonotype. TCRdb itself ran the 5' RACE reads through MiXCR, one entry per CDR3 protein. The sample has approximately 100,000 distinct CDR3 sequences; almost 8.5% are singletons. The receptor was isolated from a male donor with ankylosing spondylitis or in good health (not recorded which). The sample consisted of blood, either unsorted or a sorted T cell fraction (not recorded which). J is TRBJ1-4 and V is TRBV7-9; TRBD1 aligns across 10 bases. This CDR3 is CASRPGQGSEKLFF. The CDR3 DNA is TGTGCCAGCAGACCGGGACAGGGGAGCGAAAAACTGTTTTTT.